This record covers a single T cell receptor beta chain. Its antigen remains unidentified. The entry originates in a study of cytomegalovirus exposure and HLA in healthy donors. 60 Vbeta and 13 Jbeta primers were used in PCR. TCRdb's table, derived via immunoSEQ multiplex PCR, lists solely in-frame clones and lacks some. Counted here are 250,000 to 350,000 clones, over 85% occurring once; the ten biggest clones make up about 2%. Though nominally healthy at sampling, donors likely had unrecorded immune exposures. Germline CDR1 reads MGHRA; CDR2 reads YSYEKL. V lost 4 bases and J 6 bases, leaving 28 bases between the germline ends. The CDR3 consists of 18 residues. Study conclusions and caveats: Later analysis indicated greater clonal expansion among HLA-associated TCR beta chains than among equally common other chains. Investigators reported 150 to 200 TCR beta chains as tied to cytomegalovirus. In a later analysis, a missense DCLRE1C variant was linked to TCR beta V- and J-gene trimming.

The receptor was isolated from a woman between 18 and 29 years old in good health and CMV-seronegative. The material sequenced was PBMCs. The J gene is TRBJ2-7, the V gene TRBV4-1, with D possibly being TRBD1 (8 bases). The CDR3 bases are TGCGCCAGCAGCCCAATAACAGGGGGGGGACTCCGACGGGGCGAGCAGTACTTC. Encoded protein: CASSPITGGGLRRGEQYF.